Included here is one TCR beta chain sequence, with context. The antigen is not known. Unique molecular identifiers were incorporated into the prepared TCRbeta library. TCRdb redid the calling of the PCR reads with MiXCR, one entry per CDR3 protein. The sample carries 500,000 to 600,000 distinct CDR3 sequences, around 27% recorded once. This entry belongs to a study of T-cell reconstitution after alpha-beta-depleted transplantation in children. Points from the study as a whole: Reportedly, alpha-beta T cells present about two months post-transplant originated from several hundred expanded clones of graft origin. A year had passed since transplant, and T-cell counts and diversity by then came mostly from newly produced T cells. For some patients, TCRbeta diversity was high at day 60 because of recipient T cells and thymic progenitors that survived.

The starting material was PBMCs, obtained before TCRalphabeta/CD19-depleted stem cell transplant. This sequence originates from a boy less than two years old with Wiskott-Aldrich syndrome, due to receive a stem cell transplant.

DNA of the CDR3: TGTGCCAGCAGTGCCAAGGGACAGGGGGAGGATACGCAGTATTTT. It specifies CASSAKGQGEDTQYF. The V and J genes are TRBV12-3 or TRBV12-4 and TRBJ2-3; 11 bases agree with TRBD1. There are 15 residues in the CDR3. J was trimmed by 6 bases and V by 5 bases; bases with no gene match: 7.